The 10 T cell receptor beta chains in this list originate from one sample, sequenced in a study of CXCR3-negative and CXCR3-positive naive CD8 T cells. Through 5' RACE with UMI labels, the TRB cDNA libraries were prepared. TCRdb re-called the 5' RACE reads and catalogs CDR3 proteins one per entry, DNA excluded. The ten most abundant clones cover more than 0.5% of a sample with over 55,000 distinct CDR3 sequences. Whole-study results and caveats: Greater hydrophobicity was found in TRB CDR3s of CXCR3-positive naive cells than of CXCR3-negative naive cells.

Antigens for these TCRs are unknown. Sequencing input: naive CXCR3+ CD8+ T cells from blood. Indicated subset: CD45RO-CCR7+CD27+CD95- naive CD8+ T cells expressing CXCR3 (TNR3+). These receptors all come from a human donor in good health. Some clones in this sample may be carry-over from other donors' samples.

The chain joins TRBV20-1 to TRBJ1-2; TCRdb indicates TRBD1, and absent DNA this call remains unverified. This CDR3 has 14 amino acids. Per the germline V gene, CDR1 is DFQATT and CDR2 is SNEGSKA (reference sequence). Here the CDR3 reads CSATRRTGDDGYTF.

The chain recombines TRBV29-1 with TRBJ2-3; TCRdb lists TRBD2, though no DNA is available to test this call. Germline-derived CDR1 and CDR2 are SQVTM and ANQGSEA. The CDR3 has 14 amino acids. The CDR3 is CSVAGLQAADTQYF.

The rearrangement joins TRBV10-3 to TRBJ2-7; TCRdb gives TRBD1 as the D gene, but with no DNA this cannot be confirmed. The germline gives CDR1 ENHRY, CDR2 SYGVKD. The CDR3 has 13 amino acids. CDR3 sequence reads: CAIRSRGNYEQYF.

The chain links TRBV28 to TRBJ2-5; the TCRdb call, TRBD1, lacks DNA for checking. CDR3 length: 15 amino acids. CDR1 is MDHEN, CDR2 SYDVKM, per germline. The CDR3 spells CASTLRDREQETQYF.

The V gene is TRBV20-1, the J gene TRBJ2-1; TCRdb reports TRBD1, a call that lacks DNA to check it against. Germline-derived CDR1 and CDR2 are DFQATT and SNEGSKA (reference sequence). The CDR3 length is 16 residues. CDR3 sequence reads: CSARDLGGGEHNEQFF.

The CDR3: CASSQDIHNEETQYF. The chain couples TRBV3-1 to TRBJ2-5. This CDR3 comprises 15 residues. Germline V gene lookup returns CDR1 LGHDT and CDR2 YNNKEL (reference sequence).

The genes are TRBV29-1 and TRBJ1-1. The CDR3 runs to 11 residues. Germline V CDR1 and CDR2: SQVTM, ANQGSEA. The CDR3 sequence: CSCTSGAEAFF.

This chain links TRBV29-1 with TRBJ2-7; TCRdb designates TRBD2, a call that cannot be tested without DNA. The CDR3 has 14 amino acids. Germline assignment: CDR1 SQVTM and CDR2 ANQGSEA. CDR3 sequence: CSVELAGDPYEQYF.

This chain uses TRBV27 with TRBJ2-2; TCRdb selects TRBD1, and the lack of DNA leaves this call unchecked. The CDR3 is 13 amino acids. CDR1 and CDR2 from the germline V gene are MNHEY and SMNVEV (reference sequence). CDR3 loop: CASTGPNTGELFF.

V usage is TRBV3-1 and J usage is TRBJ1-5. CDR1 is LGHDT, CDR2 YNNKEL, per germline (reference sequence). The CDR3 loop spans 15 amino acids. The CDR3 sequence: CASSQDRGGSQPQHF.